The 7 T cell receptor beta chains reported below all come from one sample, sequenced in a study of blood T cell repertoires in COVID-19. Method: immunoSEQ multiplex PCR; TCRdb's copy keeps in-frame clones and lacks some. The repertoire has a few hundred thousand clones, 82% of them found once; the top ten carry approximately 5.6%. The sample taken for sequencing was peripheral blood. The receptors here all came from a woman between 65 and 79 years old with COVID-19, enrolled during active disease.

This clone was detected a few times. The V and J genes are TRBV20-1 and TRBJ2-1; 8 nucleotides match TRBD2. The CDR3 sequence is 15 residues long. The germline V gene encodes CDR1 DFQATT and CDR2 SNEGSKA (reference sequence). Trimming at V came to 3 bases and at J to 2 bases, leaving 6 bases not matched to a gene. The CDR3: CSASRGLATYNEQFF. The CDR3, as DNA: TGCAGTGCTAGTCGCGGACTAGCAACCTACAATGAGCAGTTCTTC.

The chain has TRBV6-2 or TRBV6-3 and TRBJ2-3, with TRBD2 matching over 7 bases. J gave up 0 bases and V 0 bases, and 6 bases lay outside the gene matches. Germline V gene data show CDR1 as MNHEY and CDR2 as SVGEGT. The CDR3 extends over 17 amino acids. CDR3: CASSYSRAGRSTDTQYF. As DNA, the CDR3 is TGTGCCAGCAGTTACTCAAGAGCGGGGAGAAGCACAGATACGCAGTATTTT.

The chain has TRBV5-1 and TRBJ2-2; D call uncertain. The CDR3 covers 15 residues. V gave up 4 bases and J gave up 3 bases, with 13 bases separating them. Germline CDR1 SGHRS, CDR2 YFSETQ. The CDR3 region has the DNA TGCGCCAGCAGCGAGTTTTCTAGTGACACCGGGGAGCTGTTTTTT. This codes for CASSEFSSDTGELFF.

This clone has just a few counts. The genes are TRBV28 and TRBJ1-2; D uncertain. The V gene lost 5 bases and the J gene lost 5 bases, with 15 bases spanning the gap. The CDR3 runs to 14 residues. CDR1 is MDHEN and CDR2 is SYDVKM in the germline V gene. This CDR3 reads CASSTQARGYGYTF. The CDR3 region has the DNA TGTGCCAGCAGTACGCAGGCCCGGGGTTATGGCTACACCTTC.

The chain is built from TRBV11-2 and TRBJ2-3; 8 positions match TRBD2. After removal of 3 bases from V and 6 bases from J, the junction contained 8 bases not matched to a gene. The CDR3 extends over 15 amino acids. Per the germline V gene, CDR1 is SGHAT and CDR2 is FQNNGV. CDR3 amino acids: CASSLWTSFRDTQYF. For the CDR3, the DNA is TGTGCCAGCAGCTTGTGGACTAGCTTTCGCGATACGCAGTATTTT.

This rearrangement joins TRBV6-5 to TRBJ1-3, with D perhaps TRBD1 (6 bases). This CDR3 is 16 amino acids long. Germline V gene lookup returns CDR1 MNHEY and CDR2 SVGAGI. Trimming shortened V by 0 bases and J by 4 bases, and 13 bases separated the two germline ends. The CDR3 sequence: CASSYSIRGAGNTIYF. CDR3 bases: TGTGCCAGCAGTTACTCGATCCGGGGGGCCGGAAACACCATATATTTT.

The rearrangement uses TRBV29-1 and TRBJ2-3; 8 bases are a match to TRBD1. J was trimmed by 4 bases and V by 7 bases; bases with no gene match: 7. Germline V CDR1 and CDR2: SQVTM, ANQGSEA. The CDR3 spans 13 residues. CDR3 amino acids: CSGGQGGSDTQYF. CDR3 nucleotide sequence: TGCAGCGGAGGACAGGGTGGGTCAGATACGCAGTATTTT.